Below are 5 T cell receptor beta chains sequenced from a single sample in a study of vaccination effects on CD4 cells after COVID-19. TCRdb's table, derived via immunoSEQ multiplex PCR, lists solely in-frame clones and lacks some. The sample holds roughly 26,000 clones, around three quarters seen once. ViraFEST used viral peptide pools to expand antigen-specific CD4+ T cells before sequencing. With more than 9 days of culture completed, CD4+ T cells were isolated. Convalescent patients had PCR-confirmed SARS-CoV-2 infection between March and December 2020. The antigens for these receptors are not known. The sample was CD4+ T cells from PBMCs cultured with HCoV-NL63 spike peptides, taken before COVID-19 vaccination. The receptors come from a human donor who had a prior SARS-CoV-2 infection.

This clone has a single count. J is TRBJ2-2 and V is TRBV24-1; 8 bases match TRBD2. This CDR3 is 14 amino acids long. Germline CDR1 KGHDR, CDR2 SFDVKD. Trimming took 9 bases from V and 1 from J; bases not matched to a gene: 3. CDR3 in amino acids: CATRGRMNTGELFF. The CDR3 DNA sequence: TGTGCCACCCGCGGGAGGATGAACACCGGGGAGCTGTTTTTT.

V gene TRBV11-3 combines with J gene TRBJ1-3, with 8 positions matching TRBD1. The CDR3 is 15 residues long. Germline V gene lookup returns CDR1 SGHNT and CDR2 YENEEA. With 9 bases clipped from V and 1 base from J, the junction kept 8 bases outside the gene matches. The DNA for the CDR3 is TGTGCCAGGACAGGGGATACGGTTTCTGGAAACACCATATATTTT. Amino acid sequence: CARTGDTVSGNTIYF.

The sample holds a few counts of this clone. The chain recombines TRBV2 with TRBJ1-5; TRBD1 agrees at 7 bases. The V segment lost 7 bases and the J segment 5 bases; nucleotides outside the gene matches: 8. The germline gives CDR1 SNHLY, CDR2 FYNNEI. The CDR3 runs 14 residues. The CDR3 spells CASNTGDRYQPQHF. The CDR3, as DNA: TGTGCCAGCAACACCGGGGACAGATATCAGCCCCAGCATTTT.

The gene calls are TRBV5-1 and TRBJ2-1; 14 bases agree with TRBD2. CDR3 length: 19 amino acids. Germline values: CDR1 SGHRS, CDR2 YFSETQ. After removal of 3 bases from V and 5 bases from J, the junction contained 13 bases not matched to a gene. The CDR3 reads CASSWGLAGDGGEDNEQFF. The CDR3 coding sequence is TGCGCCAGCAGCTGGGGACTAGCGGGAGATGGGGGTGAGGACAATGAGCAGTTCTTC. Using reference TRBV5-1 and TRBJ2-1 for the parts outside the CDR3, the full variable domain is KAGVTQTPRYLIKTRGQQVTLSCSPISGHRSVSWYQQTPGQGLQFLFEYFSETQRNKGNFPGRFSGRQFSNSRSEMNVSTLELGDSALYLCASSWGLAGDGGEDNEQFFGPGTRLTVL.

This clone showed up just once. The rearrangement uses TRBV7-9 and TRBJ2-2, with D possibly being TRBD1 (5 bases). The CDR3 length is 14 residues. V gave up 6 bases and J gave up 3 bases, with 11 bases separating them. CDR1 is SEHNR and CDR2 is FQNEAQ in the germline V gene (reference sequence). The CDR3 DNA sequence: TGTGCCAGCAGTCGTACAGGCTACACCGGGGAGCTGTTTTTT. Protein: CASSRTGYTGELFF.